The source of this T cell receptor (beta chain) is a study of response to subunit inactivated influenza vaccine (dated by TCRdb to 2016 to 2019). At the level of the whole study: Deep quantitative profiling of the T cell receptor repertoire was used in the study to follow responses to a trivalent subunit inactivated influenza vaccine.

The germline V gene yields ENHRY for CDR1 and SYGVKD for CDR2. The CDR3 spans 16 residues, from the cysteine through the phenylalanine. CDR3 DNA is the only sequence kept; it has 48 bases, read in frame from the first base. Germline trimming amounts to 2 bases on V and 9 bases on J, with 11 as the count of junction bases outside the gene matches. Library prep was done by RT-PCR. The sequencing machine was an Illumina HiSeq 2500. The public reads were reprocessed in TCRdb via fastp at Q25 and MiXCR, keeping in-frame beta chains. One record per CDR3 amino acid sequence lists the most common genes and DNA. This sample comprises 500,000 to 600,000 distinct CDR3 sequences, 6% to 9% of them detected only once. The ten top clones hold 10% to 15% of the sample. Turning to this clonotype: The antigen it recognizes is unknown. It has no much larger one-base neighbor in the sample; base qualities were not kept.

On the study overall, not on this receptor specifically: It was suggested by the authors that each seasonal influenza vaccination may recruit only a limited number of new T cells.

This TCR was sampled from a man aged 50-75 years who received an inactivated influenza vaccine. Donor details come from another sample of the same person, matched by shared clones. The sequences come from PBMCs from blood, collected around 25 months after vaccination. Recombination linked TRBV10-3 to TRBJ2-3; a stretch of 10 junction bases matches TRBD2. The CDR3 protein is CAISEPGGSGRSTQYF. The DNA sequence is as follows: TGTGCCATCAGTGAGCCGGGGGGTAGCGGGAGGAGCACGCAGTATTTT.